The 14 T cell receptor beta chains listed next were all sequenced from one sample in a study of OX40 agonist ivuxolimab in advanced cancers. Sequenced by immunoSEQ multiplex PCR; TCRdb stores in-frame clones only, minus some. The sample shows around 39,000 clones, about four fifths of them seen only once. Source: CD4+ or CD8+ T cells sorted from blood, taken in a trial of the OX40 agonist ivuxolimab. The receptors were gathered from an adult with an advanced solid tumor such as melanoma, head and neck, liver or kidney cancer.

The rearrangement joins TRBV27 to TRBJ1-6; TRBD1 matches at 7 bases. The CDR3 has 16 residues. The V and J ends lost 5 bases and 2 bases, in that order; junction bases with no gene match: 6. Germline-derived CDR1 and CDR2 are MNHEY and SMNVEV (reference sequence). CDR3 in amino acids: CASSKGRGTYNSPLHF. For the CDR3, the DNA is TGTGCCAGCAGTAAGGGCAGGGGGACCTATAATTCACCCCTCCACTTT.

The chain is built from TRBV7-9 and TRBJ2-1; TRBD2 matches 7 bases. CDR1 is SEHNR, CDR2 FQNEAQ, per germline (reference sequence). The CDR3 totals 17 residues. J gave up 0 bases and V 8 bases, and 13 bases lay outside the gene matches. CDR3: CASSPRSGASSYNEQFF. DNA for the CDR3: TGTGCCAGCTCCCCGCGGAGCGGGGCGAGCTCCTACAATGAGCAGTTCTTC.

The genes are TRBV5-1 and TRBJ1-1; D may be TRBD1 (5 bases). Germline lookup yields CDR1 SGHRS and CDR2 YFSETQ. Trimming took off 3 bases at V and 0 bases at J, with 9 bases between the two ends. This CDR3 is built from 14 residues. CDR3 coding DNA: TGCGCCAGCAGCTACCGGGGCATGAACACTGAAGCTTTCTTT. Translation gives CASSYRGMNTEAFF.

The V and J genes are TRBV28 and TRBJ2-5; tentatively, D is TRBD1 (5 bases). The CDR3 runs to 14 residues. The V end was cut by 2 bases, the J end by 3 bases, with 10 bases between. In germline, CDR1 is MDHEN, CDR2 SYDVKM. The CDR3 is CASSLADNEETQYF. CDR3 sequence (DNA): TGTGCCAGCAGTTTAGCGGACAATGAAGAGACCCAGTACTTC.

The chain links TRBV5-1 to TRBJ1-6, with D unclear. V was cut by 1 base and J by 0 bases, with 8 bases left in between. Germline V lookup: CDR1 SGHRS, CDR2 YFSETQ. The CDR3 contains 16 residues. The CDR3 sequence: CASSLKTASYNSPLHF. CDR3 DNA: TGCGCCAGCAGCTTGAAAACAGCCTCCTATAATTCACCCCTCCACTTT.

The chain is built from TRBV6-1 and TRBJ1-2; 8 positions match TRBD1. Trimming removed 1 base from V and 4 bases from J; junction bases left unmatched: 5. The CDR3 covers 15 residues. From germline, CDR1 is MNHNS and CDR2 SASEGT. The CDR3 loop is CASSEGGQAGYGYTF. The DNA for the CDR3 is TGTGCCAGCAGTGAAGGGGGACAGGCCGGCTATGGCTACACCTTC.

V usage is TRBV14 and J usage is TRBJ2-7, with D possibly TRBD2 on 5 matching bases. Germline-derived CDR1 and CDR2 are SGHDN and FVKESK. The CDR3 is made up of 15 amino acids. Trimming stripped 4 bases from V and 5 bases from J, with 18 bases between. The CDR3: CASSPLTGPGDEQYF. The DNA for the CDR3 is TGTGCCAGCAGCCCACTTACCGGGCCCGGGGACGAGCAGTACTTC.

The chain is built from TRBV13 and TRBJ2-1; the D gene is possibly TRBD2 (6 bases). CDR1 is PRHDT and CDR2 is FYEKMQ in the germline V gene (reference sequence). The CDR3 is 13 residues long. With 8 bases removed from V and 7 bases from J, the gap between germline ends came to 15 bases. Here the CDR3 reads CASGIRRANEQFF. As DNA, the CDR3 is TGTGCCAGCGGAATTAGGAGGGCAAATGAGCAGTTCTTC.

The chain recombines TRBV10-3 with TRBJ2-1; 8 nucleotides align to TRBD2. In germline, CDR1 is ENHRY, CDR2 SYGVKD. Trimming removed 6 bases from V and 2 bases from J; junction bases left unmatched: 6. This CDR3 contains 15 residues. CDR3 nucleotides: TGTGCCATCAGGCCGGGACTAGACGCCTACAATGAGCAGTTCTTC. It encodes CAIRPGLDAYNEQFF.

This chain connects TRBV7-8 to TRBJ1-6; 7 nucleotides agree with TRBD1. V shed 5 bases, J shed 7 bases, and the junction held 8 bases outside the gene matches. The germline CDR1 and CDR2 sequences are SGHVS and FQNEAQ. The CDR3 has 15 amino acids. The CDR3 loop reads CASSIIRQGNSPLHF. DNA of the CDR3: TGTGCCAGCAGCATTATCCGACAGGGCAATTCACCCCTCCACTTT. Drawing the rest from reference TRBV7-8 and TRBJ1-6, the complete variable domain is GAGVSQSPRYKVAKRGQDVALRCDPISGHVSLFWYQQALGQGPEFLTYFQNEAQLDKSGLPSDRFFAERPEGSVSTLKIQRTQQEDSAVYLCASSIIRQGNSPLHFGNGTRLTVT.

V usage is TRBV10-1 and J usage is TRBJ1-6, with 10 bases matching TRBD1. This CDR3 has 14 amino acids. Per germline, CDR1 WNHNN and CDR2 SYGVQD (reference sequence). J gave up 10 bases and V 6 bases, and 6 bases lay outside the gene matches. CDR3 region: CASSAGQGNSPLHF. The CDR3, as DNA: TGCGCCAGCAGCGCGGGACAGGGGAACTCACCCCTCCACTTT.

This chain connects TRBV10-1 to TRBJ1-6; D is possibly TRBD1 (5 bases). This CDR3 is 19 amino acids long. V shed 0 bases and J shed 0 bases, with 15 bases lying between them. The germline V gene encodes CDR1 WNHNN and CDR2 SYGVQD (reference sequence). The DNA for the CDR3 is TGCGCCAGCAGTGAGTCGGGTCCAGGGTCGAGCTCCTATAATTCACCCCTCCACTTT. Translating gives CASSESGPGSSSYNSPLHF.

Of note for this clone: Within the sample, other DNA sequences also encode this same CDR3. V gene TRBV27 combines with J gene TRBJ2-7; D remains ambiguous. The CDR3 runs 13 residues. The V gene's germline CDR1 is MNHEY and CDR2 SMNVEV (reference sequence). Trimming removed 5 bases from V and 3 bases from J, with 11 bases in between. The chain's CDR3 is CASSHNPSYEQYF. The CDR3 nucleotides are TGTGCCAGCAGTCATAATCCTAGCTACGAGCAGTACTTC.

The V gene is TRBV6-5, the J gene TRBJ1-4, with 10 bases aligning to TRBD1. Germline V lookup: CDR1 MNHEY, CDR2 SVGAGI. This CDR3 has 15 amino acids. V was pared by 6 bases and J by 6 bases, with 7 bases of the junction left unmatched. CDR3 region: CASSLTGQGYEKLFF. CDR3 sequence (DNA): TGTGCCAGCAGCCTGACGGGACAGGGGTATGAAAAACTGTTTTTT.